These 32 T cell receptor beta chains originate from one sample sequenced in a study of T-cell reconstitution after alpha-beta-depleted transplantation in children. Molecular barcoding with unique molecular identifiers was used for the TCRbeta library. A single record per CDR3 protein comes from TCRdb applying MiXCR to the PCR reads. Counted here are under 400,000 distinct CDR3 sequences, approximately 23% occurring once; the ten biggest clones make up 9.5% to 12%. The source was PBMCs, mostly from graft donor cells, collected 180 days after TCRalphabeta/CD19-depleted stem cell transplant. The receptor source for this set is a male patient under 18 who had a stem cell transplant for acute lymphoblastic leukemia, so the T cells may come from the graft donor.

The chain has TRBV10-3 and TRBJ2-7, with TRBD1 identical over 8 bases. Germline-derived CDR1 and CDR2 are ENHRY and SYGVKD. The CDR3 length is 12 residues. The V gene end was trimmed by 8 bases and the J gene end by 7 bases; junction bases not matched to a gene: 7. The CDR3 nucleotides are TGTGCCATCGGCCGACAGGGGTTGGAGCAGTACTTC. Its translation is CAIGRQGLEQYF.

This chain links TRBV7-8 with TRBJ2-3, with 9 bases identical to TRBD2. V lost 4 bases and J lost 0; bases outside the gene matches: 5. The CDR3 is made up of 16 amino acids. Germline CDR1 SGHVS, CDR2 FQNEAQ. The CDR3 sequence is CASSSGLALSTDTQYF. The CDR3, as DNA: TGTGCCAGCAGCTCTGGACTAGCGCTTAGCACAGATACGCAGTATTTT.

The chain is built from TRBV15 and TRBJ1-4, with no clear D. The CDR3 is 14 amino acids. Germline V gives CDR1 LNHNV, CDR2 YYDKDF (reference sequence). V was clipped by 4 bases and J by 5 bases, with 11 bases between them. CDR3 DNA sequence: TGTGCCACCAGCATTGATGGGCGGAATGAAAAACTGTTTTTT. This translates into CATSIDGRNEKLFF.

This clonotype was detected ten times or more. The chain has TRBV7-8 and TRBJ1-1; TRBD1 might be the D (6 bases). This CDR3 is 13 amino acids long. Germline CDR1 is SGHVS and CDR2 is FQNEAQ. V was cut by 1 base and J by 6 bases, with 9 bases left in between. The DNA for the CDR3 is TGTGCCAGCAGCTTAGTGGGGGGGCCTGAAGCTTTCTTT. Its translation: CASSLVGGPEAFF.

This clonotype was found a few times. The V gene is TRBV9, the J gene TRBJ2-3, with a possible D match to TRBD2 (6 bases). Germline CDR1 and CDR2: SGDLS and YYNGEE. Trimming removed 1 base from V and 0 bases from J, with 12 bases in between. The CDR3 covers 16 residues. CDR3 nucleotide sequence: TGTGCCAGCAGCGTAAAACGGGAGCGGAGCACAGATACGCAGTATTTT. Translated, it gives CASSVKRERSTDTQYF.

This clonotype was picked up a small number of times. The chain has TRBV20-1 and TRBJ2-2, with 12 bases matching TRBD2. J gave up 5 bases and V 0 bases, and 7 bases lay outside the gene matches. The CDR3 sequence is 17 residues long. Germline assignment: CDR1 DFQATT and CDR2 SNEGSKA (reference sequence). The CDR3 loop is CSARDLAGGPNTGELFF. Here the CDR3 DNA reads TGCAGTGCTAGAGACCTAGCGGGAGGGCCAAATACCGGGGAGCTGTTTTTT.

The rearrangement joins TRBV25-1 to TRBJ2-2; D perhaps matches TRBD2 (5 bases). Germline V gene lookup returns CDR1 MGHDK and CDR2 SYGVNS. Trimming cost V 6 bases and J 1 base, with 12 bases left between them. CDR3 length: 15 residues. The CDR3 coding sequence is TGTGCCAGCAGGGGCTTCGGGAAGAACACCGGGGAGCTGTTTTTT. Translated, it gives CASRGFGKNTGELFF.

In regard to this clonotype: A read error may produce the germline difference seen at one junction end. This sequence joins TRBV9 and TRBJ2-1, with D unclear. CDR1 is SGDLS and CDR2 is YYNGEE in the germline V gene. The length of the CDR3 is 15 residues. The CDR3 is CASSVGVTTDNEKFF. The CDR3 DNA reads TGTGCCAGCAGCGTAGGCGTGACAACCGACAATGAGAAGTTCTTC.

The table lists this clonotype with many counts. The chain is built from TRBV4-1 and TRBJ1-4; D unclear. The CDR3 is 14 amino acids. CDR1 is MGHRA and CDR2 is YSYEKL in the germline V gene. V was trimmed by 4 bases and J by 6 bases, leaving 12 bases between them. The CDR3 nucleotides are TGCGCCAGCAGCCCCTCCGAATGGCATGAAAAACTGTTTTTT. Residues: CASSPSEWHEKLFF.

This chain uses TRBV19 with TRBJ2-1; 13 bases are a match to TRBD2. With V trimmed by 3 bases and J by 7 bases, 6 bases remained unmatched. The CDR3 has 16 amino acids. In germline, CDR1 is LNHDA, CDR2 SQIVND (reference sequence). Here the CDR3 reads CASSIEWTSGSNEQFF. The CDR3, as DNA: TGTGCCAGTAGTATTGAGTGGACTAGCGGGAGTAATGAGCAGTTCTTC.

This clonotype was observed a few times. The V gene is TRBV20-1, the J gene TRBJ2-3, with no clear D. V dropped 1 base and J dropped 1 base, with 9 bases sitting between them. The CDR3 contains 14 residues. The germline CDR1 and CDR2 sequences are DFQATT and SNEGSKA (reference sequence). Written as DNA, the CDR3 is TGCAGTGCTAGAGTTCTGACTGGCACAGATACGCAGTATTTT. The encoded protein is CSARVLTGTDTQYF.

This clonotype has ten or more counts. The chain employs TRBV12-3 or TRBV12-4 and TRBJ2-3; D remains unclear. The CDR3 totals 13 residues. Trimming pared 5 bases from V and 0 bases from J, leaving 6 bases between. CDR3 bases: TGTGCCAGCAGTCCACAAAGCACAGATACGCAGTATTTT. Protein product: CASSPQSTDTQYF.

This clonotype was seen a few times. The genes are TRBV24-1 and TRBJ2-3, with D perhaps given as TRBD1 or TRBD2 (6 bases each). The germline V and J ends were trimmed by 4 bases and 6 bases, with 16 bases remaining between them. The germline CDR1 and CDR2 sequences are KGHDR and SFDVKD. The CDR3 sequence is 15 residues long. CDR3 coding DNA: TGTGCCACCAGTGACCCTGGGGGGCCGAAGGATACGCAGTATTTT. It yields the protein CATSDPGGPKDTQYF.

The rearrangement joins TRBV20-1 to TRBJ1-5; D unresolved. The germline V and J ends were trimmed by 0 bases and 4 bases, with 13 bases remaining between them. The CDR3 has 15 amino acids. Germline-derived CDR1 and CDR2 are DFQATT and SNEGSKA (reference sequence). CDR3 residues: CSARDASAANQPQHF. The CDR3 coding sequence is TGCAGTGCTAGAGATGCCTCGGCCGCAAATCAGCCCCAGCATTTT.

This clonotype was detected a few times. V usage is TRBV18 and J usage is TRBJ2-2; 8 nucleotides agree with TRBD2. Per germline, CDR1 KGHSH and CDR2 LQKENI. The V gene end was trimmed by 5 bases and the J gene end by 1 base; junction bases not matched to a gene: 6. CDR3 length equals 16 residues. CDR3: CASSMAGGLNTGELFF. Here the CDR3 DNA reads TGTGCCAGCTCAATGGCGGGAGGACTGAACACCGGGGAGCTGTTTTTT.

The sample holds many counts of this clonotype. J is TRBJ2-3 and V is TRBV7-9; D is unclear. The CDR3 contains 12 residues. V lost 5 bases and J 6 bases, leaving 9 bases between the germline ends. Germline V CDR1 and CDR2: SEHNR, FQNEAQ (reference sequence). The CDR3 DNA sequence: TGTGCCAGCAGCGGTACCCCCGATACGCAGTATTTT. Protein: CASSGTPDTQYF.

CDR3 residues: CASSPPTGANVLTF. In nucleotides, the CDR3 is TGTGCCAGCTCACCACCTACTGGGGCCAACGTCCTGACTTTC. The chain recombines TRBV18 with TRBJ2-6; no reliable D call. Trimming left V 0 bases short and J 2 bases short, with 2 bases between. The CDR3 extends over 14 amino acids. From germline, CDR1 is KGHSH and CDR2 LQKENI.

The chain is built from TRBV27 and TRBJ1-2; no clear D gene. V was trimmed by 3 bases and J by 0 bases, leaving 5 bases between them. The CDR3 sequence is 13 residues long. In germline, CDR1 is MNHEY, CDR2 SMNVEV (reference sequence). The CDR3, as DNA: TGTGCCAGCAGTTTGAAGACTAACTATGGCTACACCTTC. This encodes CASSLKTNYGYTF.

V usage is TRBV11-2 and J usage is TRBJ1-1; a possible D gene is TRBD1 (6 bases). Trimming removed 4 bases from V and 1 base from J, with 13 bases in between. The CDR3 is 15 amino acids. Germline lookup yields CDR1 SGHAT and CDR2 FQNNGV. The DNA of the CDR3 is TGTGCCAGCAGCTCACTCCGGGGGCGGAACACTGAAGCTTTCTTT. Its protein product is CASSSLRGRNTEAFF.

The genes are TRBV7-3 and TRBJ2-1; 8 positions match TRBD2. The CDR3 has 15 amino acids. With 5 bases clipped from V and 6 bases from J, the junction kept 9 bases outside the gene matches. Looked up from germline, CDR1 is SGHTA and CDR2 is FQGTGA. As DNA, the CDR3 is TGTGCCAGCAGCGCTTTAGCGGGAAAGTTCAATGAGCAGTTCTTC. Translation gives CASSALAGKFNEQFF.

This clonotype was seen a few times. The J gene is TRBJ1-1, the V gene TRBV20-1, with TRBD1 matching over 7 bases. With V trimmed by 5 bases and J by 5 bases, 8 bases remained unmatched. Germline loops: CDR1 DFQATT, CDR2 SNEGSKA (reference sequence). CDR3 length equals 13 residues. CDR3 loop: CSAPRGRITEAFF. For the CDR3, the DNA is TGCAGTGCTCCGAGGGGGCGCATTACTGAAGCTTTCTTT.

V is TRBV7-9 and J is TRBJ2-1; TRBD2 aligns across 12 bases. Germline values: CDR1 SEHNR, CDR2 FQNEAQ (reference sequence). J gave up 4 bases and V 3 bases, and 4 bases lay outside the gene matches. The length of the CDR3 is 16 residues. CDR3 residues: CASSFGLAGSYNEQFF. For the CDR3, the DNA is TGTGCCAGCAGCTTCGGACTAGCGGGGTCATACAATGAGCAGTTCTTC.

V and J are TRBV5-1 and TRBJ1-1; D uncertain. In germline, CDR1 is SGHRS, CDR2 YFSETQ. The CDR3 has 13 amino acids. The V and J ends lost 2 bases and 3 bases respectively, with 8 bases between them. The CDR3 loop is CASSLIQDTEAFF. The CDR3, as DNA: TGCGCCAGCAGCTTAATCCAGGACACTGAAGCTTTCTTT. The entire variable domain, with the rest obtained from reference TRBV5-1 and TRBJ1-1, is as follows: KAGVTQTPRYLIKTRGQQVTLSCSPISGHRSVSWYQQTPGQGLQFLFEYFSETQRNKGNFPGRFSGRQFSNSRSEMNVSTLELGDSALYLCASSLIQDTEAFFGQGTRLTVV.

The genes are TRBV5-1 and TRBJ2-1; tentatively, D is TRBD2 (6 bases). This CDR3 has 15 amino acids. V was pared by 3 bases and J by 4 bases, with 14 bases between. Germline lookup yields CDR1 SGHRS and CDR2 YFSETQ. As DNA, the CDR3 is TGCGCCAGCAGCTCAACGACTAGTCAGTACAATGAGCAGTTCTTC. It translates to CASSSTTSQYNEQFF.

This clonotype was seen a handful of times. The rearrangement links TRBV7-9 to TRBJ1-2, with 8 bases aligning to TRBD1. With 5 bases clipped from V and 4 bases from J, the junction kept 12 bases outside the gene matches. The CDR3 is made up of 16 amino acids. Germline-derived CDR1 and CDR2 are SEHNR and FQNEAQ (reference sequence). CDR3 in DNA: TGTGCCAGCAGCGCCCTGACAGGGGTACGGAGCTATGGCTACACCTTC. Translating it yields CASSALTGVRSYGYTF.

V usage is TRBV7-3 and J usage is TRBJ2-3, with TRBD2 matching over 9 bases. This CDR3 has 17 amino acids. Germline V CDR1 and CDR2: SGHTA, FQGTGA. J gave up 4 bases and V 2 bases, and 10 bases lay outside the gene matches. The CDR3 DNA reads TGTGCCAGCAGCTTAGGGATTCGCGGGAGGGTCGCAGATACGCAGTATTTT. Translating it yields CASSLGIRGRVADTQYF.

Only a few counts were recorded for this clonotype. The genes are TRBV6-6 and TRBJ2-7, with D perhaps matching TRBD2 (5 bases). The CDR3 spans 13 residues. From germline, CDR1 is MNHNY and CDR2 SVGAGI (reference sequence). V lost 0 bases and J lost 6, with 9 bases in between. This CDR3 reads CASSYSKGAEQYF. CDR3 nucleotide sequence: TGTGCCAGCAGTTACTCGAAGGGAGCCGAGCAGTACTTC.

This clonotype was found a few times. The chain has TRBV4-1 and TRBJ1-2; possibly TRBD1 for D (6 bases). CDR3 size: 16 residues. Trimming removed 0 bases from V and 3 bases from J, with 14 bases in between. Germline V gives CDR1 MGHRA, CDR2 YSYEKL. CDR3 sequence (DNA): TGCGCCAGCAGCCAAGACCCACAGGGAGGTTACTATGGCTACACCTTC. It yields the protein CASSQDPQGGYYGYTF.

About this clonotype itself: One end of the junction varies from germline; a read error may be responsible. The chain couples TRBV6-2 or TRBV6-3 to TRBJ2-2, with D maybe TRBD1 (6 bases). Germline values: CDR1 MNHEY, CDR2 SVGEGT. This CDR3 contains 20 residues. In DNA form, the CDR3 reads TGTGCCAGCAGCCCCAGATACCAACGACAGGCGATATTGAACACCGGGGAGCTGCTTTTT. Protein product: CASSPRYQRQAILNTGELLF.

In its sample, this clonotype was seen a few times. The genes are TRBV28 and TRBJ2-7; TRBD2 matches 10 bases. Germline V gives CDR1 MDHEN, CDR2 SYDVKM. Losses at the gene ends were 2 bases for V and 2 bases for J; bases not matched to a gene: 6. This CDR3 region has 16 residues. The CDR3, as DNA: TGTGCCAGCAGTTTACCGAGGACTAGCGGAGCCTACGAGCAGTACTTC. It yields the protein CASSLPRTSGAYEQYF.

This clonotype was seen at least ten times. The junction departs from germline at one end; a sequencing error may be responsible. The V and J genes are TRBV12-3 or TRBV12-4 and TRBJ2-3, with D hard to call. CDR3 length: 12 amino acids. CDR3 in amino acids: CASSPRTDTQYF. The CDR3 nucleotides are TGCGCCAGCAGCCCGCGCACAGATACGCAGTATTTT.

Within the sample, this clonotype is medium-sized. The chain recombines TRBV5-1 with TRBJ1-2; D gene uncertain. The V gene's germline CDR1 is SGHRS and CDR2 YFSETQ. The CDR3 runs 15 residues. V was trimmed by 0 bases and J by 4 bases, leaving 13 bases between them. CDR3 region: CASSLGQADPYGYTF. The CDR3 DNA is TGCGCCAGCAGCTTGGGTCAGGCGGACCCCTATGGCTACACCTTC.